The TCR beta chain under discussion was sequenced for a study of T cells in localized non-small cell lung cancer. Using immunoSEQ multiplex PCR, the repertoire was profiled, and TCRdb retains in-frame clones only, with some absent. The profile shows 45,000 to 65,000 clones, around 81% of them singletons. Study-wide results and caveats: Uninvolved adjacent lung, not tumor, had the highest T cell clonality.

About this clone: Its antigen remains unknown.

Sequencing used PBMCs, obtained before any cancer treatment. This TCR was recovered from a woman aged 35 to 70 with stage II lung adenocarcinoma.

This chain's CDR3 is CASSPRGWLNTEAFF. CDR3 sequence (DNA): TGTGCCAGCAGCCCCCGAGGGTGGCTGAACACTGAAGCTTTCTTT. The V gene is TRBV11-1, the J gene TRBJ1-1; D is uncertain. The V and J ends lost 5 bases and 0 bases respectively, with 13 bases between them. The CDR3 sequence is 15 residues long. CDR1 is SGHAT, CDR2 FQDESV, per germline (reference sequence).